This T cell receptor (beta chain) was found in a study of blood T cell repertoires in COVID-19. The assay was immunoSEQ multiplex PCR, and TCRdb's table has in-frame clones only and misses some. The table lists over 200,000 clones, roughly 85% of them singletons. The cohort comprised adults aged roughly 18 to 90 years residing in about 25 US areas. Clinical histories supplied by participants themselves formed the basis of cohort assignment. The TCR sequence derives from a man aged 35-49 years who had recovered from COVID-19. Specimen: PBMCs or T cells enriched from blood (not recorded which).

CDR3 nucleotides: TGTGCCAGTAGTATAGATCGGTCCGGGGAGCTGTTTTTT. This translates into CASSIDRSGELFF. V and J are TRBV19 and TRBJ2-2; D is unclear. V gave up 0 bases and J gave up 6 bases, with 5 bases separating them. CDR1 is LNHDA, CDR2 SQIVND, per germline (reference sequence). The CDR3 is made up of 13 amino acids.